A single sample gave rise to the 6 T cell receptor beta chains below, sequenced in a study of human T cells and chemical hapten exposure. The time point denotes: patch test 1, 2 weeks after DPC sensitization. Treatment described: therapeutic diphenylcyclopropenone sensitization with weekly scalp DPC. A single record per CDR3 protein comes from TCRdb applying MiXCR to the RACE reads. The data contain under 450,000 distinct CDR3 sequences, about 4.4% of them singletons. Material: whole blood, obtained in connection with sensitization to the hapten diphenylcyclopropenone (DPC). These TCRs come from a woman in her forties or fifties with alopecia areata. Some clones in this sample may be carry-over from other donors' samples.

Many counts were recorded for this clonotype. The chain uses TRBV5-1 and TRBJ1-1; unclear D gene. Germline V gene lookup returns CDR1 SGHRS and CDR2 YFSETQ. CDR3 length equals 13 residues. V lost 0 bases, J lost 7 bases, and 10 bases lay in between. The CDR3 DNA reads TGCGCCAGCAGCTTGGATGGGCGGAATGAAGCTTTCTTT. Translating gives CASSLDGRNEAFF.

Many counts were recorded for this clonotype. The J gene is TRBJ1-2, the V gene TRBV11-2, with D tentatively TRBD1 (6 bases). Deletions cut 6 bases from V and 4 bases from J, with 12 bases between. CDR1 SGHAT and CDR2 FQNNGV come from the germline V gene. The CDR3 length is 13 residues. CDR3 loop: CASSSGGAYGYTF. The CDR3 DNA follows: TGTGCCAGCAGTAGTGGGGGCGCCTATGGCTACACCTTC.

There are a few counts of this clonotype. The V and J genes are TRBV12-3 or TRBV12-4 and TRBJ2-6; perhaps TRBD2 as D (5 bases). V lost 5 bases, J lost 4 bases, and 9 bases lay in between. The CDR3 contains 14 residues. The CDR3 loop is CASSGSGGANVLTF. CDR3 in DNA: TGTGCCAGCAGTGGGTCGGGAGGGGCCAACGTCCTGACTTTC.

The rearrangement links TRBV28 to TRBJ1-1; possibly TRBD1 for D (5 bases). In germline, CDR1 is MDHEN, CDR2 SYDVKM. This CDR3 region has 15 residues. The V end lost 3 bases, the J end lost 0 bases, and 11 bases lay between the germline ends. CDR3 residues: CASSLPGELNTEAFF. The CDR3 DNA reads TGTGCCAGCAGTTTGCCGGGGGAACTGAACACTGAAGCTTTCTTT.

This clonotype was counted at least ten times. The genes are TRBV12-5 and TRBJ1-1; D is unresolved. Germline V gene lookup returns CDR1 LGHNT and CDR2 FRNRAP. Trimming removed 1 base from V and 0 bases from J, with 6 bases in between. This CDR3 has 14 amino acids. The CDR3 bases are TGTGCTAGTGGTTTGGGGGGAATGAACACTGAAGCTTTCTTT. This translates into CASGLGGMNTEAFF.

The J gene is TRBJ2-5, the V gene TRBV5-1; 8 bases map to TRBD2. V was clipped by 9 bases and J by 5 bases; unmatched bases: 9. The length of the CDR3 is 13 residues. CDR1 and CDR2 (germline): SGHRS, YFSETQ. The CDR3 spells CATSGLAGETQYF. The CDR3 coding sequence is TGCGCCACCTCCGGACTAGCTGGTGAGACCCAGTACTTC.